These 20 T cell receptor beta chains share one sample of origin, sequenced in a study of regulatory T cells in long-lasting Graves disease. Through Arm-PCR of CDR3 regions and iRepertoire HTBI primers, TCR beta libraries were built. TCRdb re-analysed the multiplex PCR reads in MiXCR, keeping a single row per CDR3 protein. The repertoire holds fewer than 650,000 distinct CDR3 sequences, roughly 15% seen once, with 15% to 20% in the top ten. The sample's time point: newly diagnosed GD, antithyroid drugs for less than 3 months. Isolated PBMC RNA provided the starting material for the TCR library. This sample also belongs to another study, concerning T cells in Graves' hyperthyroidism and ophthalmopathy.

The material was peripheral blood mononuclear cells (PBMCs), obtained at new diagnosis, from a patient treated with antithyroid drugs. All receptors derive from a woman younger than 45 with Graves disease.

This clonotype appeared a single time. CDR3 in amino acids: CASSLGVGPNYEQYF. CDR3 coding DNA: TGTGCCAGCAGCTTGGGAGTGGGACCTAATTACGAGCAGTACTTC. The gene calls are TRBV5-8 and TRBJ2-7; perhaps D is TRBD1 or TRBD2 (5 bases each). V shed 0 bases and J shed 4 bases, with 14 bases lying between them. This CDR3 comprises 15 residues. The germline CDR1 and CDR2 sequences are SGHTS and YDEGEE. Complete variable domain (other parts from reference TRBV5-8 and TRBJ2-7): EAGVTQSPTHLIKTRGQQATLRCSPISGHTSVYWYQQALGLGLQFLLWYDEGEERNRGNFPPRFSGRQFPNYSSELNVNALELEDSALYLCASSLGVGPNYEQYFGPGTRLTVT.

This clonotype was counted ten times or more. The genes are TRBV27 and TRBJ2-1; D may be TRBD1 or TRBD2 (5 bases each). V was pared by 0 bases and J by 10 bases, with 10 bases between. The CDR3 consists of 13 residues. The germline gives CDR1 MNHEY, CDR2 SMNVEV (reference sequence). CDR3 residues: CASSLSRRDEQFF. CDR3 nucleotides: TGTGCCAGCAGTTTATCGCGTCGGGACGAGCAGTTCTTC.

The V call is TRBV19, the J call TRBJ1-3; D is unresolved. This CDR3 region has 15 residues. Per the germline V gene, CDR1 is LNHDA and CDR2 is SQIVND (reference sequence). Trimming took 4 bases from V and 6 from J, leaving 16 bases between them. The CDR3, as DNA: TGTGCCAGTAGTACGGTCCGGTCAAAACCAAACACCATATATTTT. The encoded protein is CASSTVRSKPNTIYF. Using reference TRBV19 and TRBJ1-3 for the parts outside the CDR3, the full variable domain is DGGITQSPKYLFRKEGQNVTLSCEQNLNHDAMYWYRQDPGQGLRLIYYSQIVNDFQKGDIAEGYSVSREKKESFPLTVTSAQKNPTAFYLCASSTVRSKPNTIYFGEGSWLTVV.

In this sample, this clonotype turned up a few times. The chain employs TRBV4-1 and TRBJ2-7, with D possibly TRBD1 on 6 matching bases. In germline, CDR1 is MGHRA, CDR2 YSYEKL. Trimming took 1 base from V and 4 from J, leaving 11 bases between them. The CDR3 length is 14 residues. In nucleotides, the CDR3 is TGCGCCAGCAGCCAAGGCAGGGGTGCGTACGAGCAGTACTTC. Its protein is CASSQGRGAYEQYF.

In this sample, this clonotype turned up many times. The chain joins TRBV28 to TRBJ2-2; either TRBD1 or TRBD2 may supply D (5 bases each). CDR3 length: 16 amino acids. Trimming cost V 2 bases and J 0 bases, with 10 bases left between them. Germline CDR1 is MDHEN and CDR2 is SYDVKM. CDR3 nucleotide sequence: TGTGCCAGCAGTTTAAGAGGGGCCTCGAACACCGGGGAGCTGTTTTTT. Its translation is CASSLRGASNTGELFF.

This clonotype was seen repeatedly, ten times or more. This rearrangement joins TRBV12-3 or TRBV12-4 to TRBJ2-1, with 7 bases fitting TRBD2. J gave up 9 bases and V 3 bases, and 14 bases lay outside the gene matches. There are 16 residues in the CDR3. Here the CDR3 DNA reads TGTGCCAGCAGTTTTAGACTAGCAGTAGTCCTTGGTGAGCAGTTCTTC. It yields the protein CASSFRLAVVLGEQFF.

This clonotype was picked up a small number of times. This chain uses TRBV3-1 with TRBJ2-5, with D possibly TRBD1 on 6 matching bases. Germline V gene sequence: CDR1 LGHDT, CDR2 YNNKEL (reference sequence). The germline V and J ends were trimmed by 4 bases and 7 bases, with 16 bases remaining between them. This CDR3 is 14 amino acids long. The CDR3 region has the DNA TGTGCCAGCAGCCCTACAGGGTATAGTGGGACCCAGTACTTC. This codes for CASSPTGYSGTQYF.

This clonotype was recorded at least ten times. The V and J genes are TRBV10-2 and TRBJ1-5, with 11 bases identical to TRBD1. The CDR3 has 15 residues. V was clipped by 7 bases and J by 7 bases; unmatched bases: 9. The germline CDR1 and CDR2 sequences are WSHSY and SAAADI. The CDR3 sequence: CASNPGQGGRQPQHF. The CDR3 DNA is TGCGCCAGCAACCCGGGACAGGGGGGAAGGCAGCCCCAGCATTTT.

Note on this clonotype: This could be a read error, since a much larger clone is one nucleotide away. J is TRBJ2-2 and V is TRBV6-2 or TRBV6-3; D perhaps matches TRBD2 (6 bases). Germline values: CDR1 MNHEY, CDR2 SVGEGT. The CDR3 has 16 residues. Trimming left V 5 bases short and J 5 bases short, with 18 bases between. The CDR3 bases are TGTGCCAGCAGTCAGACCCTCTCTGGAGGGACCGGGGAGCTGTTTTTT. It is translated as CASSQTLSGGTGELFF.

The table lists this clonotype with a few counts. V gene TRBV20-1 combines with J gene TRBJ2-3, with 11 bases matching TRBD1. This CDR3 region has 14 residues. The V gene end was trimmed by 4 bases and the J gene end by 5 bases; junction bases not matched to a gene: 5. Germline V gene sequence: CDR1 DFQATT, CDR2 SNEGSKA (reference sequence). DNA of the CDR3: TGCAGTGCTATACGGACAGGGGGCAGAGATACGCAGTATTTT. Translated: CSAIRTGGRDTQYF.

This clonotype was picked up a small number of times. This chain links TRBV20-1 with TRBJ1-3; 7 nucleotides line up with TRBD1. The CDR3 is 16 amino acids. Germline CDR1 DFQATT, CDR2 SNEGSKA (reference sequence). The J segment lost 0 bases and the V segment lost 3 bases, leaving 8 bases of the junction unmatched. The CDR3 spells CSASPEQGISGNTIYF. CDR3 coding DNA: TGCAGTGCTAGCCCGGAACAGGGGATCTCTGGAAACACCATATATTTT.

This clonotype has a count of ten or more. The CDR3 here is CASSSGYGYTF. CDR3 coding DNA: TGTGCCAGCAGCTCGGGCTATGGCTACACCTTC. V is TRBV12-3 or TRBV12-4 and J is TRBJ1-2; D unresolved. With 6 bases removed from V and 4 bases from J, the gap between germline ends came to 6 bases. This CDR3 contains 11 residues.

This clonotype has ten or more counts. The chain joins TRBV7-6 to TRBJ2-3; TRBD1 agrees at 7 bases. J was trimmed by 3 bases and V by 5 bases; bases with no gene match: 8. The CDR3 contains 15 residues. Germline V lookup: CDR1 SGHVS, CDR2 FNYEAQ. The CDR3 nucleotides read TGTGCCAGCAGCGCCACCGGGACAGTAACAGATACGCAGTATTTT. Protein product: CASSATGTVTDTQYF.

This clonotype was counted many times. The chain has TRBV4-2 and TRBJ2-7, with a tentative D call TRBD2 (5 bases). The V end lost 1 base, the J end lost 6 bases, and 13 bases lay between the germline ends. Germline lookup yields CDR1 LGHNA and CDR2 YNFKEQ. This CDR3 region has 14 residues. This CDR3 reads CASSQAGDGLEQYF. CDR3 nucleotides: TGTGCCAGCAGCCAAGCTGGGGATGGACTCGAGCAGTACTTC.

This clonotype was found many times. V and J are TRBV3-1 and TRBJ1-2; D call uncertain. The CDR3 has 14 residues. CDR1 is LGHDT, CDR2 YNNKEL, per germline (reference sequence). V was trimmed by 1 base and J by 2 bases, leaving 8 bases between them. The CDR3 DNA follows: TGTGCCAGCAGCCAAGTGGTGGCCAACTATGGCTACACCTTC. Amino acid sequence: CASSQVVANYGYTF.

This clonotype turned up a few times. The chain has TRBV2 and TRBJ2-4; D is perhaps TRBD1 (5 bases). V lost 5 bases and J 0 bases, leaving 14 bases between the germline ends. This CDR3 contains 16 residues. Looked up from germline, CDR1 is SNHLY and CDR2 is FYNNEI. The CDR3 DNA sequence: TGTGCCAGCAGTAGGCGGCAGGGCGAAGCCAAAAACATTCAGTACTTC. Its protein product is CASSRRQGEAKNIQYF.

Ten or more counts support this clonotype. The gene calls are TRBV11-3 and TRBJ2-3; no definite D call. Trimming pared 1 base from V and 6 bases from J, leaving 11 bases between. The germline gives CDR1 SGHNT, CDR2 YENEEA. The CDR3 has 14 amino acids. The CDR3 coding sequence is TGTGCCAGCAGCTTAGCCGGCAGGTCTGATACGCAGTATTTT. It is translated as CASSLAGRSDTQYF.

The V gene is TRBV6-1, the J gene TRBJ2-2, with 12 bases matching TRBD2. Germline V CDR1 and CDR2: MNHNS, SASEGT. Trimming took 7 bases from V and 5 from J; bases not matched to a gene: 5. The length of the CDR3 is 15 residues. CDR3 DNA sequence: TGTGCCAGCACTCGACTAGCGGGGGAGACCGGGGAGCTGTTTTTT. Translation: CASTRLAGETGELFF.

This clonotype was seen at least ten times. V usage is TRBV20-1 and J usage is TRBJ2-5; tentative D call: TRBD1 (5 bases). Germline CDR1 DFQATT, CDR2 SNEGSKA (reference sequence). The CDR3 length is 15 residues. V lost 3 bases and J 0 bases, leaving 14 bases between the germline ends. CDR3 amino acids: CSASLPGKNQETQYF. The DNA for the CDR3 is TGCAGTGCTAGTTTGCCAGGGAAAAACCAAGAGACCCAGTACTTC.

The V call is TRBV18, the J call TRBJ2-5, with D maybe TRBD2 (6 bases). Trimming took 4 bases from V and 1 from J, leaving 10 bases between them. Germline lookup yields CDR1 KGHSH and CDR2 LQKENI. The CDR3 is 14 amino acids. CDR3: CASSHGTLQETQYF. The CDR3, as DNA: TGTGCCAGCTCACACGGGACTCTCCAAGAGACCCAGTACTTC.